This TCR beta chain is drawn from a study of human T cells and chemical hapten exposure. The wider study: From small differences in pooled library volume came most of the variation in per-sample TCR yields.

For this clonotype: What it binds is not known.

CDR1 and CDR2 from the germline V gene are SQVTM and ANQGSEA. This CDR3 region has 12 residues. Trimming removed 2 bases from V and 3 bases from J, with 5 bases in between. Study-level results: With DPC sensitization, TCRs exceeding 1 in 1000 frequency showed no change.

Blood, whole and unfractionated, served as the source for total RNA extraction. Attachment of unique molecular identifiers to individual cDNA molecules was performed in the library. Source study methods: Sample TCR totals centred on a median of approximately 100,000, ranging roughly 20,000 to 690,600. TCRdb recomputed calls from the reads with MiXCR, one row per CDR3 protein. The V and J calls come from TCRdb's annotation, not from the publication. The table records about 120,000 distinct CDR3 sequences, roughly 8.5% of them present only once. The sequence was obtained from a human donor in good health. Some clones in this sample may be carry-over from other donors' samples. The chain links TRBV29-1 to TRBJ2-1; no firm D call. Sequenced sample: whole blood. For the CDR3, the DNA is TGCAGCGTTGAACTGATCTACAATGAGCAGTTCTTC. Protein sequence: CSVELIYNEQFF.